What follows are 21 T cell receptor beta chains derived from one specimen sequenced in a study of blood T cell repertoires in COVID-19. Using immunoSEQ multiplex PCR, the repertoire was profiled, and TCRdb retains in-frame clones only, with some absent. The sample consists of more than 110,000 clones, around nine tenths of them appearing once. Sequencing was performed on peripheral blood. The source is a woman in her forties with acute or convalescent COVID-19.

This chain connects TRBV5-6 to TRBJ1-3; D not resolved. Germline V CDR1 and CDR2: SGHDT, YYEEEE. The CDR3 consists of 14 residues. V lost 2 bases and J 0 bases, leaving 6 bases between the germline ends. The CDR3 here is CASSLWSSGNTIYF. The CDR3 nucleotides read TGTGCCAGCAGCTTATGGAGCTCTGGAAACACCATATATTTT.

The V gene is TRBV19, the J gene TRBJ1-1; weak D call: TRBD1 (6 bases). The CDR3 runs 14 residues. V lost 5 bases, J lost 4 bases, and 14 bases lay in between. Germline values: CDR1 LNHDA, CDR2 SQIVND (reference sequence). The CDR3 protein is CASSVGQLRTEAFF. As DNA, the CDR3 is TGTGCCAGTAGTGTAGGACAGCTCCGCACTGAAGCTTTCTTT.

This clone showed up just once. In nucleotides, the CDR3 is TGCGCCAGCAGTCTCGGACAGGTAGATTCACCCCTCCACTTT. It specifies CASSLGQVDSPLHF. The chain carries TRBV4-3 and TRBJ1-6; 7 nucleotides align to TRBD1. Trimming removed 6 bases from V and 8 bases from J; junction bases left unmatched: 7. CDR1 and CDR2 from the germline V gene are LGHNA and YSLEER. The CDR3 runs to 14 residues.

This chain connects TRBV18 to TRBJ1-5; 7 bases are a match to TRBD1. This CDR3 has 14 amino acids. Trimming took 6 bases from V and 5 from J; bases not matched to a gene: 7. Per germline, CDR1 KGHSH and CDR2 LQKENI. CDR3 coding DNA: TGTGCCAGCTCGACGACAGGGCGCGATCAGCCCCAGCATTTT. This sequence encodes CASSTTGRDQPQHF.

This chain joins TRBV6-4 and TRBJ2-1; 9 bases fit TRBD2. J was trimmed by 3 bases and V by 0 bases; bases with no gene match: 3. The CDR3 runs 16 residues. Per germline, CDR1 MRHNA and CDR2 SNTAGT. CDR3 in amino acids: CASSDSILAGYNEQFF. The CDR3 DNA reads as TGTGCCAGCAGTGACTCGATACTAGCGGGCTACAATGAGCAGTTCTTC.

This clone has just a few counts. The V call is TRBV7-2, the J call TRBJ2-2; TRBD2 matches at 9 bases. Trimming cost V 5 bases and J 7 bases; bases outside gene matches: 11. The V gene's germline CDR1 is SGHTA and CDR2 FQGNSA. The CDR3 sequence is 16 residues long. The chain's CDR3 is CASSPRRGGVGGELFF. The CDR3 nucleotides are TGTGCCAGCAGCCCCCGGCGGGGGGGGGTTGGCGGGGAGCTGTTTTTT.

The chain combines TRBV20-1 with TRBJ1-4; no firm D call. There are 11 residues in the CDR3. Looked up from germline, CDR1 is DFQATT and CDR2 is SNEGSKA (reference sequence). V was clipped by 5 bases and J by 12 bases, with 13 bases between them. The CDR3 is CSAFLVTELFF. CDR3 DNA: TGCAGTGCTTTTCTAGTCACGGAACTGTTTTTT.

The rearrangement links TRBV6-2 or TRBV6-3 to TRBJ1-1; TRBD1 aligns across 8 bases. Trimming removed 5 bases from V and 3 bases from J; junction bases left unmatched: 8. The CDR3 consists of 15 residues. Germline-derived CDR1 and CDR2 are MNHEY and SVGEGT. In nucleotides, the CDR3 is TGTGCCAGCAGTCCCACCGGGACAGGATACACTGAAGCTTTCTTT. It codes for CASSPTGTGYTEAFF.

The chain joins TRBV4-1 to TRBJ2-5, with D possibly being TRBD1 (5 bases). The CDR3 totals 15 residues. Germline loops: CDR1 MGHRA, CDR2 YSYEKL. V was pared by 5 bases and J by 1 base, with 14 bases between. The CDR3 sequence: CASSSRALAQETQYF. In DNA, the CDR3 is TGCGCCAGCAGCTCCAGGGCTCTGGCCCAAGAGACCCAGTACTTC.

The chain couples TRBV6-6 to TRBJ2-1, with D tentatively TRBD1 (7 bases). With 10 bases removed from V and 0 bases from J, the gap between germline ends came to 13 bases. CDR1 MNHNY and CDR2 SVGAGI come from the germline V gene (reference sequence). The CDR3 sequence is 14 residues long. The CDR3 loop is CAISGGSSYNEQFF. In DNA form, the CDR3 reads TGTGCCATTTCAGGGGGGAGCTCCTACAATGAGCAGTTCTTC.

This clone was seen more than once but under ten times. This chain links TRBV18 with TRBJ2-7, with 7 bases that match TRBD1. The CDR3 totals 14 residues. Germline V gene data show CDR1 as KGHSH and CDR2 as LQKENI. With V trimmed by 4 bases and J by 0 bases, 3 bases remained unmatched. The CDR3 is CASSQGQNSYEQYF. The CDR3 DNA follows: TGTGCCAGCTCACAGGGACAGAACTCCTACGAGCAGTACTTC.

Only a few counts were recorded for this clone. The V call is TRBV5-5, the J call TRBJ1-3, with D possibly TRBD1 on 6 matching bases. Per the germline V gene, CDR1 is SGHKS and CDR2 is YYEKEE (reference sequence). The CDR3 length is 14 residues. V gave up 4 bases and J gave up 7 bases, with 15 bases separating them. DNA for the CDR3: TGTGCCAGCAGCAGCGGACAGCCCCGGAACACCATATATTTT. Translation gives CASSSGQPRNTIYF.

V and J are TRBV6-5 and TRBJ2-3; no clear D. The V gene lost 7 bases and the J gene lost 8 bases, with 13 bases spanning the gap. The CDR3 extends over 12 amino acids. Germline-derived CDR1 and CDR2 are MNHEY and SVGAGI. CDR3 residues: CASTLPYGTQYF. The CDR3 DNA sequence: TGTGCCAGCACCCTCCCCTACGGTACGCAGTATTTT.

The chain is built from TRBV29-1 and TRBJ2-7; 7 bases line up with TRBD1. CDR3 length equals 13 residues. The germline gives CDR1 SQVTM, CDR2 ANQGSEA. V was clipped by 5 bases and J by 2 bases; unmatched bases: 6. CDR3 nucleotide sequence: TGCAGCGTTATGACAGGGCGAACCTACGAGCAGTACTTC. Its translation: CSVMTGRTYEQYF.

The V and J genes are TRBV10-3 and TRBJ1-2; D call uncertain. The CDR3 totals 14 residues. Trimming pared 3 bases from V and 4 bases from J, leaving 12 bases between. The germline gives CDR1 ENHRY, CDR2 SYGVKD. This CDR3 reads CAISEVREGYGYTF. The CDR3 DNA reads TGTGCCATCAGTGAAGTCCGGGAAGGCTATGGCTACACCTTC.

This sequence joins TRBV6-5 and TRBJ2-1, with 11 bases fitting TRBD2. Germline V gives CDR1 MNHEY, CDR2 SVGAGI. The junction had 9 bases not matched to a gene; V was cut back by 5 bases and J by 9 bases. The CDR3 extends over 15 amino acids. CDR3 DNA sequence: TGTGCCAGCAGTCTTAGCGGGGGGGCCAGCGCTGAGCAGTTCTTC. Its translation is CASSLSGGASAEQFF.

The chain has TRBV30 and TRBJ1-1, with D unresolved. The germline gives CDR1 GTSNPN, CDR2 SVGIG (reference sequence). This CDR3 has 12 amino acids. V was pared by 1 base and J by 11 bases, with 14 bases between. The CDR3 DNA sequence: TGTGCCTGGAGTGGATCTGGCCCAGATGCTTTCTTT. As protein: CAWSGSGPDAFF.

The chain employs TRBV10-3 and TRBJ2-3, with TRBD2 matching 10 bases. The J segment lost 2 bases and the V segment lost 5 bases, leaving 1 base of the junction unmatched. This CDR3 spans 14 amino acids. Germline V gene data show CDR1 as ENHRY and CDR2 as SYGVKD. CDR3 in DNA: TGTGCCATCAGTCTAGCGGGGGTCACAGATACGCAGTATTTT. It yields the protein CAISLAGVTDTQYF.

The chain joins TRBV7-2 to TRBJ1-4, with 10 bases that match TRBD1. The trim removed 6 bases at V and 6 bases at J, leaving 4 bases unmatched. The length of the CDR3 is 14 residues. Germline V lookup: CDR1 SGHTA, CDR2 FQGNSA. The CDR3 loop reads CASRPGTGDEKLFF. The DNA for the CDR3 is TGTGCCAGCAGACCCGGGACAGGGGATGAAAAACTGTTTTTT.

The chain has TRBV5-1 and TRBJ2-3, with 7 positions matching TRBD1. This CDR3 has 17 residues. The V segment lost 0 bases and the J segment 2 bases; nucleotides outside the gene matches: 9. The germline gives CDR1 SGHRS, CDR2 YFSETQ. DNA of the CDR3: TGCGCCAGCAGCTTGGCCCCCCTGGGACAGTCCACAGATACGCAGTATTTT. Translating gives CASSLAPLGQSTDTQYF. The entire variable domain, with the rest obtained from reference TRBV5-1 and TRBJ2-3, is as follows: KAGVTQTPRYLIKTRGQQVTLSCSPISGHRSVSWYQQTPGQGLQFLFEYFSETQRNKGNFPGRFSGRQFSNSRSEMNVSTLELGDSALYLCASSLAPLGQSTDTQYFGPGTRLTVL.

This chain links TRBV4-3 with TRBJ2-3, with 10 bases identical to TRBD2. There are 17 residues in the CDR3. J gave up 1 base and V 3 bases, and 7 bases lay outside the gene matches. Germline CDR1 reads LGHNA; CDR2 reads YSLEER. Here the CDR3 DNA reads TGCGCCAGCAGCCAGTTTACCGGGACTAGCGGCACAGATACGCAGTATTTT. Amino acid sequence: CASSQFTGTSGTDTQYF.